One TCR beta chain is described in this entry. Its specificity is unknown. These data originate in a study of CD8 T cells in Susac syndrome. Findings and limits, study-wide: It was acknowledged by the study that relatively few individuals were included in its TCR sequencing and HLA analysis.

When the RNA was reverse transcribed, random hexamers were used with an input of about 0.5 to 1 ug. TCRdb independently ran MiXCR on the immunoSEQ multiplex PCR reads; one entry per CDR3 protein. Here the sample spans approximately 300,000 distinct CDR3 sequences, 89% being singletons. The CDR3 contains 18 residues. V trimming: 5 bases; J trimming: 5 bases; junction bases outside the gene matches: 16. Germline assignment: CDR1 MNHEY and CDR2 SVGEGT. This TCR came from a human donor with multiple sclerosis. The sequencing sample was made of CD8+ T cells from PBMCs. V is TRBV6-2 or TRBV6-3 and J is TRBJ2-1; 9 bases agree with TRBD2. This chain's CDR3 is CASSPMDTAGGPDNEQFF. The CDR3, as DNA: TGTGCCAGCAGTCCAATGGATACGGCGGGAGGGCCGGACAATGAGCAGTTCTTC.